The rows below give T cell receptor beta chains drawn from one sample of a study of blood T cell repertoires in COVID-19. Only in-frame clones appear in the TCRdb table, and some are missing; sequencing was by immunoSEQ multiplex PCR. The repertoire has about 360,000 clones, around nine tenths of them found once; the top ten carry about 7.6%. Material for sequencing was peripheral blood. The receptors originated from a woman aged 55-75 years with COVID-19, enrolled during active disease. Both conserved end residues are part of each CDR3. D genes are given only for firm matches. A clone size is listed for some rows: how often the clone was seen (once, few, many), or a class if it is expanded.

len	abundance	v_gene	j_gene	d_gene	CDR3aa	CDR3nt
12	NA	TRBV11-2	TRBJ2-1	NA	CASSLVGSEQFF	TGTGCCAGCAGCTTAGTGGGGAGTGAGCAGTTCTTC
15	NA	TRBV6-1	TRBJ2-1	TRBD1	CASSFGDRAYNEQFF	TGTGCCAGCAGTTTCGGGGACAGGGCCTACAATGAGCAGTTCTTC
15	few	TRBV6-2/TRBV6-3	TRBJ2-2	NA	CASSYWEINTGELFF	TGTGCCAGCAGTTACTGGGAGATTAACACCGGGGAGCTGTTTTTT
17	NA	TRBV5-1	TRBJ1-6	NA	CASSFGLSSRANSPLHF	TGCGCCAGCAGCTTCGGGCTTTCGAGCAGGGCAAATTCACCCCTCCACTTT
16	NA	TRBV11-3	TRBJ2-2	NA	CASTVEEGWGTGELFF	TGTGCCAGCACCGTCGAGGAGGGGTGGGGCACCGGGGAGCTGTTTTTT
16	NA	TRBV10-3	TRBJ2-2	TRBD2	CAIRRAGVGNTGELFF	TGTGCCATCAGACGCGCGGGGGTCGGGAACACCGGGGAGCTATTTTTT
14	NA	TRBV29-1	TRBJ2-1	TRBD1	CSVAPQGAGNEQFF	TGCAGCGTTGCCCCACAGGGGGCGGGGAATGAGCAGTTCTTC
14	NA	TRBV2	TRBJ1-1	NA	CASTPEAEGTEAFF	TGTGCCAGCACCCCAGAGGCCGAAGGCACTGAAGCTTTCTTT
16	once	TRBV10-3	TRBJ2-1	TRBD2	CAITPRGRGGDNEQFF	TGTGCCATCACCCCACGAGGGCGGGGGGGTGACAATGAGCAGTTCTTC
14	NA	TRBV9	TRBJ2-5	NA	CASSVGGLDETQYF	TGTGCCAGCAGCGTAGGAGGGTTGGACGAGACCCAGTACTTC
16	NA	TRBV12-5	TRBJ2-1	NA	CASGPTSGRTYNEQFF	TGTGCTAGTGGTCCCACTTCTGGGCGGACTTACAATGAGCAGTTCTTC
15	once	TRBV5-4	TRBJ1-1	NA	CASRAGVGIGTEAFF	TGTGCCAGCAGGGCGGGGGTTGGGATTGGCACTGAAGCTTTCTTT
15	NA	TRBV7-2	TRBJ2-3	NA	CASSLWHMGTDTQYF	TGTGCCAGCAGCTTATGGCACATGGGCACAGATACGCAGTATTTT
14	NA	TRBV11-2	TRBJ1-2	NA	CASSLDQGPYGYTF	TGTGCCAGCAGCTTAGATCAGGGCCCCTATGGCTACACCTTC
17	NA	TRBV13	TRBJ2-1	NA	CASSLVGAPSSYNEQFF	TGTGCCAGCAGCTTAGTAGGGGCCCCAAGCTCCTACAATGAGCAGTTCTTC
15	NA	TRBV4-1	TRBJ2-5	TRBD2	CASSQKGLAAETQYF	TGCGCCAGCAGCCAAAAGGGACTAGCGGCAGAGACCCAGTACTTC
13	NA	TRBV27	TRBJ1-2	NA	CASSLSGEGGYTF	TGTGCCAGCAGTTTATCGGGGGAGGGGGGCTACACCTTC
15	NA	TRBV15	TRBJ1-1	TRBD1	CATSRGGTGNTEAFF	TGTGCCACCAGCAGAGGGGGGACAGGGAACACTGAAGCTTTCTTT
15	NA	TRBV19	TRBJ1-5	NA	CASSMEGYSNQPQHF	TGTGCCAGTAGTATGGAGGGGTATAGCAATCAGCCCCAGCATTTT
16	NA	TRBV5-1	TRBJ2-2	TRBD1	CASSSGQGASTGELFF	TGCGCCAGCAGCTCGGGACAGGGGGCATCTACCGGGGAGCTGTTTTTT
15	NA	TRBV27	TRBJ1-5	NA	CASSLLGQLNQPQHF	TGTGCCAGCAGTTTATTAGGACAGCTCAATCAGCCCCAGCATTTT
14	NA	TRBV13	TRBJ2-1	NA	CASSLFLAGNEQFF	TGTGCCAGCAGCTTATTCCTAGCAGGCAATGAGCAGTTCTTC
14	NA	TRBV19	TRBJ2-1	TRBD1	CASSTYLDRAEQFF	TGTGCCAGTAGTACTTACTTGGACAGGGCCGAGCAGTTCTTC
16	many	TRBV5-1	TRBJ1-1	NA	CASSLRLGLSGFEAFF	TGCGCCAGCAGCTTAAGACTAGGGCTATCCGGGTTTGAAGCTTTCTTT
11	NA	TRBV14	TRBJ1-1	NA	CASSLNHQAFF	TGTGCCAGCAGTCTAAATCACCAAGCTTTCTTT
13	NA	TRBV19	TRBJ1-1	NA	CASSISGVTEAFF	TGTGCCAGTAGTATCTCGGGGGTCACTGAAGCTTTCTTT
14	NA	TRBV7-2	TRBJ2-5	NA	CASSLAGGPETQYF	TGTGCCAGCAGCTTAGCGGGGGGGCCTGAGACCCAGTACTTC
12	NA	TRBV11-3	TRBJ1-1	NA	CASSPLASEAFF	TGTGCCAGCAGTCCACTCGCGTCTGAAGCTTTCTTT
17	NA	TRBV5-4	TRBJ2-3	NA	CASSYRVADASTDTQYF	TGTGCCAGCAGCTATAGGGTAGCGGACGCTAGCACAGATACGCAGTATTTT
14	NA	TRBV27	TRBJ1-1	NA	CASSFLQSNTEAFF	TGTGCCAGCAGTTTCTTACAGTCGAACACTGAAGCTTTCTTT
11	few	TRBV6-1	TRBJ2-7	NA	CASSDGHEQYF	TGTGCCAGCAGTGATGGCCACGAGCAGTACTTC
16	NA	TRBV11-2	TRBJ1-1	NA	CASSFSATNGAHRAFF	TGTGCCAGCAGCTTTTCTGCGACCAATGGGGCTCATCGAGCTTTCTTT
16	NA	TRBV14	TRBJ1-4	NA	CASSQGWGLRHEKLFF	TGTGCCAGCAGCCAAGGGTGGGGCCTTCGGCATGAAAAACTGTTTTTT
17	once	TRBV10-3	TRBJ1-1	TRBD1	CAISEPSGGKGNTEAFF	TGTGCCATCAGTGAGCCGTCAGGGGGGAAGGGGAACACTGAAGCTTTCTTT
16	once	TRBV21-1	TRBJ1-1	NA	CASSKGNRVPNTEAFF	TGTGCCAGCAGCAAAGGCAACAGGGTCCCGAACACTGAAGCTTTCTTT
12	once	TRBV7-2	TRBJ2-7	NA	CASSHDSYEQYF	TGTGCCAGCAGTCACGACAGTTACGAGCAGTACTTC
19	NA	TRBV4-2	TRBJ2-3	TRBD2	CASSQHLTTSGAGTDTQYF	TGTGCCAGCAGCCAACACCTGACTACTAGCGGGGCGGGCACAGATACGCAGTATTTT
16	NA	TRBV28	TRBJ2-2	TRBD1	CASSYYRQGGTGELFF	TGTGCCAGCAGTTATTACCGACAGGGTGGGACCGGGGAGCTGTTTTTT
13	NA	TRBV6-5	TRBJ2-3	NA	CASTEGRTDTQYF	TGTGCCAGCACAGAGGGGAGGACAGATACGCAGTATTTT
15	NA	TRBV19	TRBJ1-1	NA	CASSPPGEGGTEAFF	TGTGCCAGTAGTCCCCCCGGGGAGGGGGGGACTGAAGCTTTCTTT
16	NA	TRBV4-3	TRBJ2-3	TRBD1	CASSQDSTGVTDTQYF	TGCGCCAGCAGCCAAGATTCGACAGGGGTAACAGATACGCAGTATTTT
15	NA	TRBV19	TRBJ1-1	NA	CASRTQGLSNTEAFF	TGTGCCAGTAGGACCCAGGGACTCTCGAACACTGAAGCTTTCTTT
15	NA	TRBV27	TRBJ2-7	NA	CASSLRGDSTYEQYF	TGTGCCAGCAGTTTACGAGGGGACTCCACCTACGAGCAGTACTTC
14	NA	TRBV19	TRBJ1-5	TRBD1	CASTGGYMGQPQHF	TGTGCCAGTACAGGGGGTTATATGGGTCAGCCCCAGCATTTT
13	NA	TRBV2	TRBJ1-3	NA	CASSPGNLATIYF	TGTGCCAGCAGCCCCGGCAACCTAGCCACCATATATTTT